This TCR beta chain was sequenced in a study of blood T cells in healthy people across ages. V dropped 8 bases and J dropped 3 bases, with 7 bases sitting between them. This CDR3 is built from 11 residues. The germline V gene encodes CDR1 LNHDA and CDR2 SQIVND (reference sequence). A sample-barcoded 5' primer and a J-beta primer mix were used in a second PCR of roughly 7 to 11 cycles. MiXCR was run by TCRdb on the 5' RACE reads, yielding one entry per CDR3 protein. The sample shows around 1,000,000 distinct CDR3 sequences, approximately 25% of them seen only once. The donors, all healthy, were Caucasians living in Russia, aged about 6 to 100. The same sample was also used in a study of T cells of mothers and their children.

The TCR comes from a girl aged 2-10 years in good health. This sequence joins TRBV19 and TRBJ1-2, with D unclear. Material: blood. The CDR3 is CASYSDYGYTF. The DNA of the CDR3 is TGTGCCAGTTATAGCGACTATGGCTACACCTTC. The whole variable domain, remainder taken from reference TRBV19 and TRBJ1-2, is DGGITQSPKYLFRKEGQNVTLSCEQNLNHDAMYWYRQDPGQGLRLIYYSQIVNDFQKGDIAEGYSVSREKKESFPLTVTSAQKNPTAFYLCASYSDYGYTFGSGTRLTVV.